This T cell receptor beta chain was sequenced for a study of shared clonotypes between healthy human individuals (dated by TCRdb to about 2020). In the study overall: A couple of women and a few men aged 18 to 49 years were included in the cohort. Between about 0.94 and 8.9 billion PBMCs per donor were obtained by leukapheresis. To estimate repertoire size and how much clonotypes are shared between individuals, the study performed deep sequencing of blood TCR repertoires from 4 to 6 healthy adults. To increase sequencing depth and limit assay-specific biases, different laboratories used diverse techniques to prepare libraries and sequence TCR repertoires.

Results and caveats for the whole study, not just this receptor: Because the study included a small number of donors, the genetic and exposure-history diversity represented was limited. Only blood was sampled, and tissue TCR repertoires likely differ from those in blood. Based on pairwise subsampling, the degree of clonotype sharing among donors was expected to be affected by sequencing depth.

Using the deep immunoSEQ assay, multiplex PCR amplified TCR CDR3 regions from genomic DNA. Genomic DNA extracted from each cell subset was distributed evenly over all wells of several immunoSEQ 96-well plates, and each plate served as one replicate. For unsorted PBMC, each replicate PCR was loaded with 300 ng genomic DNA, equivalent to roughly 31,000 T cell genomes. Unsorted PBMC genomic DNA was sequenced across ten immunoSEQ deep assay plates. The purified libraries were quantified using a Qubit 3.0 fluorometer, sized with a Bioanalyzer 2100, and then quantified again using the KAPA Library Quantification kit. Each immunoSEQ 96-well plate was sequenced on its own single-read 150-cycle Illumina NextSeq 550 flow cell. Under the source paper's analysis protocol: Because only junctional sequences without quality scores were contained in the immunoSEQ output, filtering matching that applied to full-length reads could not be performed. Sequences were annotated with PyIR, a Python wrapper for IgBLAST v1.9, using IMGT germline references to assign V/J genes and CDR3. Reads with weak V/J assignments (E-value above 1e-6), missing CDR3, stop codons, out-of-frame junctions, or ambiguous translated residues were removed. A V3J clonotype was defined by an identical inferred V gene, J gene, and CDR3 amino acid sequence. The percentage overlap between two repertoires was calculated by dividing the number of shared unique clonotypes by the size of the smaller repertoire. Repertoire richness was assessed with RTK rarefaction, the Chao1 estimator, and Recon v2.1 estimates of unobserved clonotypes. Drawn from immuneACCESS, this table holds only the in-frame rearrangements with V and J called that TCRdb kept. Clones are partly lost; checked studies trace under half to an unresolved V gene and leave the rest unexplained. The DNA gave D and trimming, while V, J and clone size come from that table. In this sample the table shows about half a million clones, 81% of which occur a single time. In total, the top ten clones hold approximately 11% of the sample.

Notes on this clone: Its antigen is currently not known. No much larger clone is present one base from it, and per-base qualities are unavailable.

The donors were healthy, HIV-negative adults who had no recently reported acute infections or vaccinations. All donors were Caucasian adults living in Nashville, Tennessee, USA. For unsorted samples, about 90 million PBMCs were counted and genomic DNA was extracted with the QIAamp DNA Blood Mini kit. Blood was collected by leukapheresis, and PBMCs were isolated by Ficoll-Histopaque density gradient centrifugation and then cryopreserved in liquid nitrogen vapor phase. As encoded in the germline V gene, CDR1 is MGHRA while CDR2 is YSYEKL. The junction shows trimming of 3 bases on V and 8 bases on J, and the gene matches do not reach 13 bases of it. Spanning cysteine to phenylalanine, the CDR3 consists of 18 amino acids. The retained sequence is limited to the CDR3, 54 bases, with the frame set at the first base.

Sample: PBMCs. The origin of this receptor is a woman in her 40s in good health. Some clones in this sample may be carry-over from other donors' samples. The chain joins TRBV4-1 to TRBJ1-4; the junction holds 12 bases that match TRBD1. The CDR3 protein is CASSQSRDRGLQGEKLFF. The DNA sequence is as follows: TGCGCCAGCAGCCAGTCAAGGGACAGGGGGCTTCAAGGGGAAAAACTGTTTTTT.